This T cell receptor beta chain was documented in a study of blood T cells in healthy people across ages. This clonotype was seen a few times. The authors ran a second PCR of about 6 to 11 cycles using a sample-barcoded 5' primer and a J-beta primer mix. Via MiXCR, TCRdb re-called the 5' RACE reads, giving one row per CDR3 protein. The sample yields hundreds of thousands of distinct CDR3 sequences, roughly 21% seen once. The CDR3 covers 19 residues. Germline V gene data show CDR1 as KGHDR and CDR2 as SFDVKD. Source material: blood. This TCR derives from a man between 65 and 85 years old in good health. The chain has TRBV24-1 and TRBJ2-5, with TRBD2 identical over 14 bases. Gene TRBJ2-1 matches the end of the DNA better, so the J call may be wrong. This CDR3 reads CATSDRDGGGLAGADEQFF. The CDR3, as DNA: TGTGCCACCAGTGATCGGGACGGAGGGGGACTAGCGGGAGCTGATGAGCAGTTCTTC.